A selection of T cell receptor beta chains follows, all from one sample in a study of cytomegalovirus exposure and HLA in healthy donors. Produced via immunoSEQ multiplex PCR; TCRdb's table is partial and in-frame only. Its table lists 65,000 to 80,000 clones. Specimen: PBMCs. The source of these receptors is a man aged 25-40 years in good health and CMV-seronegative. CDR3s include the opening cysteine and the closing phenylalanine or tryptophan. The order of the fields is clone size, V gene, J gene, D gene, CDR3 protein, CDR3 DNA. D genes are given only for firm matches. A row's size may be missing; if present it is once, few, many or a size class.

abundance: -
v_gene: TRBV9
j_gene: TRBJ2-1
d_gene: TRBD2
CDR3aa: CASSVDWGGGYNEQFF
CDR3nt: TGTGCCAGCAGCGTAGATTGGGGCGGGGGTTACAATGAGCAGTTCTTC

abundance: -
v_gene: TRBV13
j_gene: TRBJ2-7
d_gene: TRBD1
CDR3aa: CASSLGRGYEQYF
CDR3nt: TGTGCCAGCAGCTTAGGCAGGGGGTACGAGCAGTACTTC

abundance: medium-sized
v_gene: TRBV7-9
j_gene: TRBJ2-1
d_gene: TRBD2
CDR3aa: CASSARLAGVMNEQFF
CDR3nt: TGTGCCAGCAGCGCCCGACTAGCGGGAGTCATGAATGAGCAGTTCTTC

abundance: -
v_gene: TRBV29-1
j_gene: TRBJ1-2
d_gene: -
CDR3aa: CSVEEFGYGYTF
CDR3nt: TGCAGCGTTGAAGAGTTCGGGTATGGCTACACCTTC

abundance: -
v_gene: TRBV25-1
j_gene: TRBJ2-3
d_gene: -
CDR3aa: CASSVDSSSTDTQYF
CDR3nt: TGTGCCAGCAGTGTAGACTCCTCTAGCACAGATACGCAGTATTTT

abundance: -
v_gene: TRBV7-3
j_gene: TRBJ2-2
d_gene: -
CDR3aa: CASSLTSVNTGELFF
CDR3nt: TGTGCCAGCAGCTTAACTAGCGTTAACACCGGGGAGCTGTTTTTT

abundance: -
v_gene: TRBV4-1
j_gene: TRBJ2-1
d_gene: -
CDR3aa: CASSQDLETNEQFF
CDR3nt: TGCGCCAGCAGCCAAGATTTGGAGACTAATGAGCAGTTCTTC

abundance: -
v_gene: TRBV5-1
j_gene: TRBJ2-3
d_gene: TRBD2
CDR3aa: CASSLRKAGGVPDTQYF
CDR3nt: TGCGCCAGCAGCTTGCGTAAGGCGGGGGGAGTTCCAGATACGCAGTATTTT

abundance: -
v_gene: TRBV29-1
j_gene: TRBJ2-2
d_gene: TRBD1
CDR3aa: CSIWDSPGELFF
CDR3nt: TGCAGCATCTGGGACAGTCCCGGGGAGCTGTTTTTT

abundance: -
v_gene: TRBV2
j_gene: TRBJ1-3
d_gene: -
CDR3aa: CASRLGGSLNTIYF
CDR3nt: TGTGCCAGCAGGTTGGGGGGGTCGTTAAACACCATATATTTT

abundance: -
v_gene: TRBV5-1
j_gene: TRBJ2-2
d_gene: TRBD1
CDR3aa: CASSWDRGTGELFF
CDR3nt: TGCGCCAGCAGCTGGGACAGGGGCACCGGGGAGCTGTTTTTT

abundance: -
v_gene: TRBV14
j_gene: TRBJ2-3
d_gene: -
CDR3aa: CASSSRERRDTQYF
CDR3nt: TGTGCCAGCAGCTCCCGGGAGCGTCGAGATACGCAGTATTTT

abundance: -
v_gene: TRBV11-1
j_gene: TRBJ2-1
d_gene: TRBD2
CDR3aa: CASSQPPSGLYNEQFF
CDR3nt: TGTGCCAGCAGCCAACCCCCTAGCGGGCTCTACAATGAGCAGTTCTTC

abundance: -
v_gene: TRBV28
j_gene: TRBJ1-2
d_gene: -
CDR3aa: CASSPGGFYGYTF
CDR3nt: TGTGCCAGCAGTCCGGGGGGGTTCTATGGCTACACCTTC

abundance: -
v_gene: TRBV30
j_gene: TRBJ2-5
d_gene: TRBD1
CDR3aa: CAWSIRTGRAETQYF
CDR3nt: TGTGCCTGGAGTATACGGACAGGGCGTGCAGAGACCCAGTACTTC

abundance: -
v_gene: TRBV5-1
j_gene: TRBJ2-7
d_gene: TRBD2
CDR3aa: CASRGGLAGYEQYF
CDR3nt: TGCGCCAGCAGGGGGGGACTAGCGGGCTACGAGCAGTACTTC

abundance: -
v_gene: TRBV6-5
j_gene: TRBJ2-2
d_gene: TRBD1
CDR3aa: CASSIDRANTGELFF
CDR3nt: TGTGCCAGCAGTATAGACAGGGCGAACACCGGGGAGCTGTTTTTT

abundance: -
v_gene: TRBV14
j_gene: TRBJ1-2
d_gene: -
CDR3aa: CASSQETRDFGGYTF
CDR3nt: TGTGCCAGCAGCCAAGAGACCCGGGACTTTGGGGGCTACACCTTC

abundance: -
v_gene: TRBV10-3
j_gene: TRBJ1-2
d_gene: TRBD1
CDR3aa: CAIRGTGTGAGYTF
CDR3nt: TGTGCCATCAGGGGTACCGGGACAGGGGCCGGCTACACCTTC

abundance: -
v_gene: TRBV29-1
j_gene: TRBJ2-3
d_gene: -
CDR3aa: CSVRGLAKSTDTQYF
CDR3nt: TGCAGCGTTAGAGGGCTAGCGAAAAGCACAGATACGCAGTATTTT

abundance: -
v_gene: TRBV30
j_gene: TRBJ2-7
d_gene: TRBD1
CDR3aa: CACSSWDRGYEQYF
CDR3nt: TGTGCCTGTTCGTCATGGGACAGGGGCTACGAGCAGTACTTC

abundance: -
v_gene: TRBV4-1
j_gene: TRBJ2-1
d_gene: TRBD2
CDR3aa: CASSQDERTSYNEQFF
CDR3nt: TGCGCCAGCAGCCAAGATGAGAGGACTAGCTACAATGAGCAGTTCTTC

abundance: -
v_gene: TRBV7-8
j_gene: TRBJ2-1
d_gene: TRBD2
CDR3aa: CASSYTAAGGYEFF
CDR3nt: TGTGCCAGCAGCTACACAGCTGCGGGGGGGTACGAGTTCTTC

abundance: -
v_gene: TRBV6-5
j_gene: TRBJ2-1
d_gene: TRBD1
CDR3aa: CASSYLTGGSYNEQFF
CDR3nt: TGTGCCAGCAGTTACTTGACAGGGGGCTCCTACAATGAGCAGTTCTTC

abundance: -
v_gene: TRBV29-1
j_gene: TRBJ2-1
d_gene: TRBD2
CDR3aa: CSGSFGLGNGEQFF
CDR3nt: TGCAGCGGCAGCTTCGGACTAGGCAACGGTGAGCAGTTCTTC

abundance: -
v_gene: TRBV2
j_gene: TRBJ1-1
d_gene: TRBD1
CDR3aa: CASKGQGGMNTEAFF
CDR3nt: TGTGCCAGCAAAGGGCAGGGGGGAATGAACACTGAAGCTTTCTTT

abundance: -
v_gene: TRBV5-1
j_gene: TRBJ2-3
d_gene: TRBD2
CDR3aa: CASHPSGGTDTQYF
CDR3nt: TGCGCCAGCCATCCGAGCGGGGGCACAGATACGCAGTATTTT

abundance: -
v_gene: TRBV4-3
j_gene: TRBJ1-5
d_gene: -
CDR3aa: CASSQDGRGQPQHF
CDR3nt: TGCGCCAGCAGCCAAGATGGCAGGGGCCAGCCCCAGCATTTT

abundance: -
v_gene: TRBV18
j_gene: TRBJ1-1
d_gene: TRBD1
CDR3aa: CASSPHRGLDMNTEAFF
CDR3nt: TGTGCCAGCTCACCACACAGGGGGCTGGACATGAACACTGAAGCTTTCTTT

abundance: -
v_gene: TRBV20-1
j_gene: TRBJ2-3
d_gene: -
CDR3aa: CSGHRDETQYF
CDR3nt: TGCAGTGGTCATAGAGATGAGACGCAGTATTTT

abundance: -
v_gene: TRBV5-1
j_gene: TRBJ2-1
d_gene: TRBD1
CDR3aa: CASSWGDRFYNEQFF
CDR3nt: TGCGCCAGCAGCTGGGGGGACAGGTTTTACAATGAGCAGTTCTTC

abundance: -
v_gene: TRBV13
j_gene: TRBJ1-2
d_gene: TRBD1
CDR3aa: CASSLAEGAIYGYTF
CDR3nt: TGTGCCAGCAGCTTAGCGGAGGGGGCGATCTATGGCTACACCTTC

abundance: -
v_gene: TRBV5-1
j_gene: TRBJ2-2
d_gene: -
CDR3aa: CASSSGPNTGELFF
CDR3nt: TGCGCCAGCAGCTCGGGTCCGAACACCGGGGAGCTGTTTTTT

abundance: -
v_gene: TRBV23-1
j_gene: TRBJ2-5
d_gene: TRBD1
CDR3aa: CASSQSRNRGCQETQYF
CDR3nt: TGCGCCAGCAGTCAATCAAGAAACAGGGGGTGCCAAGAGACCCAGTACTTC

abundance: -
v_gene: TRBV4-1
j_gene: TRBJ1-5
d_gene: -
CDR3aa: CASSHTAAALAGSRQPQHF
CDR3nt: TGCGCCAGCAGCCACACGGCGGCGGCGTTGGCCGGTAGCCGTCAGCCCCAGCATTTT

abundance: -
v_gene: TRBV7-3
j_gene: TRBJ1-1
d_gene: -
CDR3aa: CASSPSGGWGMNTEAFF
CDR3nt: TGTGCCAGCAGCCCTTCGGGGGGCTGGGGAATGAACACTGAAGCTTTCTTT

abundance: -
v_gene: TRBV18
j_gene: TRBJ1-1
d_gene: -
CDR3aa: CASSPAGVPEAFF
CDR3nt: TGTGCCAGCTCACCAGCGGGGGTCCCGGAAGCTTTCTTT

abundance: -
v_gene: TRBV18
j_gene: TRBJ2-5
d_gene: -
CDR3aa: CASSPRTGQETQYF
CDR3nt: TGTGCCAGCTCACCTCGCACAGGGCAAGAGACCCAGTACTTC

abundance: -
v_gene: TRBV11-3
j_gene: TRBJ1-2
d_gene: TRBD1
CDR3aa: CASSFSLDRGDGYTF
CDR3nt: TGTGCCAGCAGCTTTTCCTTGGACAGGGGCGACGGCTACACCTTC

abundance: -
v_gene: TRBV30
j_gene: TRBJ2-1
d_gene: -
CDR3aa: CAWSGSVLYNEQFF
CDR3nt: TGTGCCTGGAGTGGATCAGTCCTGTACAATGAGCAGTTCTTC

abundance: -
v_gene: TRBV25-1
j_gene: TRBJ1-1
d_gene: TRBD1
CDR3aa: CASGQGWGTEAFF
CDR3nt: TGTGCCAGCGGACAGGGGTGGGGAACTGAAGCTTTCTTT